The 29 T cell receptor beta chains listed next were all sequenced from one sample in a study of metastatic and nonmetastatic thyroid tumors. No treatment of any kind had been given to any patient before thyroid surgery. TCRdb used MiXCR to call clones anew from the PCR reads. The sample records some 34,000 clones, around 15% being singletons. The specimen sequenced was blood. These receptors were obtained from a female donor with papillary thyroid cancer or a benign thyroid nodule (not recorded which). Some clones in this sample may be carry-over from other donors' samples.

This clone was observed many times. The CDR3 is CASSQDLTSGAQFF. CDR3 in DNA: TGTGCCAGCAGCCAAGATCTAACTAGCGGAGCGCAGTTCTTC. V usage is TRBV3-1 and J usage is TRBJ2-1, with TRBD2 matching 8 bases. The V segment lost 0 bases and the J segment 12 bases; nucleotides outside the gene matches: 7. This CDR3 spans 14 amino acids. Germline CDR1 is LGHDT and CDR2 is YNNKEL (reference sequence).

The sample holds many counts of this clone. J is TRBJ1-6 and V is TRBV18; D is undetermined. The ends were cut back, 2 bases at V and 0 bases at J, with 17 bases in the middle. The CDR3 consists of 19 residues. The germline V gene encodes CDR1 KGHSH and CDR2 LQKENI. CDR3 protein: CASSPTSQVGYSYNSPLHF. Written as DNA, the CDR3 is TGTGCCAGCTCACCAACCAGCCAGGTGGGATACTCCTATAATTCACCCCTCCACTTT.

This clone appeared many times. The rearrangement links TRBV5-6 to TRBJ1-1; D uncertain. The CDR3 is 12 residues long. Germline V gene lookup returns CDR1 SGHDT and CDR2 YYEEEE. Trimming removed 3 bases from V and 5 bases from J, with 8 bases in between. CDR3 nucleotides: TGTGCCAGCAGCTCTCCTTATACTGAAGCTTTCTTT. Translation gives CASSSPYTEAFF.

The CDR3 DNA follows: TGTGCCAGCAGCTTAACTAGCGGGAGGGCCTACGAGCAGTACTTC. Its translation: CASSLTSGRAYEQYF. This chain joins TRBV7-9 and TRBJ2-7, with 13 bases matching TRBD2. There are 15 residues in the CDR3. Germline trimming cut 2 bases from V and 2 bases from J; bases unmatched to any gene: 0. Germline CDR1 is SEHNR and CDR2 is FQNEAQ (reference sequence).

Only a few counts were recorded for this clone. The chain links TRBV20-1 to TRBJ2-2; 8 bases match TRBD2. The CDR3 totals 16 residues. Trimming took 3 bases from V and 4 from J; bases not matched to a gene: 10. Germline V gene sequence: CDR1 DFQATT, CDR2 SNEGSKA (reference sequence). The CDR3 DNA is TGCAGTGCTAGGACCAGCGGGAGTATTGGCACCGGGGAGCTGTTTTTT. The encoded protein is CSARTSGSIGTGELFF.

The J gene is TRBJ1-2, the V gene TRBV3-1; 8 positions match TRBD1. J gave up 8 bases and V 1 base, and 9 bases lay outside the gene matches. CDR3 size: 15 residues. Germline V CDR1 and CDR2: LGHDT, YNNKEL (reference sequence). CDR3 nucleotide sequence: TGTGCCAGCAGCCAAGGGACAGGGAGTATAAAGGGCTACACCTTC. Translating gives CASSQGTGSIKGYTF. Based on the CDR3 plus reference TRBV3-1 and TRBJ1-2, the full variable domain is DTAVSQTPKYLVTQMGNDKSIKCEQNLGHDTMYWYKQDSKKFLKIMFSYNNKELIINETVPNRFSPKSPDKAHLNLHINSLELGDSAVYFCASSQGTGSIKGYTFGSGTRLTVV.

This clone was seen ten or more times. The rearrangement joins TRBV20-1 to TRBJ2-3, with 9 nucleotides matching TRBD1. Germline CDR1 reads DFQATT; CDR2 reads SNEGSKA (reference sequence). The CDR3 has 15 amino acids. J was trimmed by 3 bases and V by 5 bases; bases with no gene match: 9. The CDR3 spells CSAPRTGVKTDTQYF. The CDR3 DNA sequence: TGCAGTGCTCCCCGGACAGGGGTCAAGACAGATACGCAGTATTTT.

V gene TRBV20-1 combines with J gene TRBJ2-1; D is uncertain. V was trimmed by 0 bases and J by 13 bases, leaving 37 bases between them. CDR3 size: 20 residues. Germline V gives CDR1 DFQATT, CDR2 SNEGSKA (reference sequence). CDR3 DNA sequence: TGCAGTGCTAGAGATCATGGGTCCGGTGGCGGCGAGAGCTCCTACAATTATCAGTTCTTC. Its translation: CSARDHGSGGGESSYNYQFF.

This clone was picked up a small number of times. The chain carries TRBV6-1 and TRBJ2-3; D tentatively reads TRBD1 or TRBD2 (6 bases each). With 0 bases removed from V and 7 bases from J, the gap between germline ends came to 20 bases. CDR3 length: 17 amino acids. Germline lookup yields CDR1 MNHNS and CDR2 SASEGT. In nucleotides, the CDR3 is TGTGCCAGCAGTGAAGCGGGGGTACTTGGAGGGGGTTATACGCAGTATTTT. It codes for CASSEAGVLGGGYTQYF.

This clone was seen many times. V gene TRBV7-3 combines with J gene TRBJ1-1; D is uncertain. Germline V gives CDR1 SGHTA, CDR2 FQGTGA. This CDR3 has 13 residues. Trimming left V 2 bases short and J 5 bases short, with 9 bases between. CDR3 nucleotides: TGTGCCAGCAGCTTAGGTTTAGGTACTGAAGCTTTCTTT. Protein sequence: CASSLGLGTEAFF. Complete variable domain (other parts from reference TRBV7-3 and TRBJ1-1): GAGVSQTPSNKVTEKGKYVELRCDPISGHTALYWYRQSLGQGPEFLIYFQGTGAADDSGLPNDRFFAVRPEGSVSTLKIQRTERGDSAVYLCASSLGLGTEAFFGQGTRLTVV.

This clone was seen a handful of times. One end of the junction varies from germline; a read error may be responsible. This sequence joins TRBV5-5 and TRBJ1-6, with a weak D call TRBD1 (6 bases). Germline CDR1 and CDR2: SGHKS and YYEKEE (reference sequence). The CDR3 is made up of 16 amino acids. The CDR3 DNA follows: TGTACCAGCAGACCCATGGCGGGGGGCCTGAATTCACCCCTCCACTTT. Its protein product is CTSRPMAGGLNSPLHF.

The table lists this clone with a few counts. The J gene is TRBJ1-4, the V gene TRBV6-1; the D gene is possibly TRBD1 (5 bases). CDR3 size: 13 residues. V was clipped by 4 bases and J by 8 bases, with 11 bases between them. In germline, CDR1 is MNHNS, CDR2 SASEGT. The chain's CDR3 is CASSVERGEKLFF. CDR3 nucleotide sequence: TGTGCCAGCAGTGTGGAGAGGGGCGAAAAACTGTTTTTT.

This clone was seen a few times. The chain is built from TRBV20-1 and TRBJ2-4, with TRBD2 identical over 7 bases. The V gene end was trimmed by 3 bases and the J gene end by 0 bases; junction bases not matched to a gene: 20. The germline CDR1 and CDR2 sequences are DFQATT and SNEGSKA (reference sequence). The CDR3 contains 20 residues. The CDR3 loop reads CSASQVPPPGGSLAKNIQYF. The CDR3 nucleotides read TGCAGTGCTAGTCAAGTCCCCCCCCCGGGCGGGAGCCTAGCCAAAAACATTCAGTACTTC.

This clone has at least ten counts. This rearrangement joins TRBV11-1 to TRBJ1-6, with 10 nucleotides matching TRBD1. CDR1 and CDR2 from the germline V gene are SGHAT and FQDESV (reference sequence). The junction had 7 bases not matched to a gene; V was cut back by 6 bases and J by 8 bases. This CDR3 comprises 15 residues. CDR3 protein: CASRRGQGRDSPLHF. As DNA, the CDR3 is TGTGCCAGCAGACGGGGACAGGGGAGGGATTCACCCCTCCACTTT.

This clone was found many times. The chain joins TRBV2 to TRBJ1-4; D is possibly TRBD1 (6 bases). The germline V gene has CDR1 SNHLY and CDR2 FYNNEI. This CDR3 region has 15 residues. V was cut by 5 bases and J by 8 bases, with 18 bases left in between. CDR3 protein: CASSPYRDGGEKLFF. CDR3 bases: TGTGCCAGCAGTCCCTACAGGGACGGCGGCGAAAAACTGTTTTTT.

This clone was seen more than once but under ten times. The genes are TRBV6-5 and TRBJ1-1, with D possibly TRBD1 on 6 matching bases. V lost 4 bases to trimming and J lost 4 bases, with 13 bases between them. This CDR3 has 14 amino acids. Germline-derived CDR1 and CDR2 are MNHEY and SVGAGI. Here the CDR3 DNA reads TGTGCCAGCAGTTTGTCAGGGGCGAGCACTGAAGCTTTCTTT. Translating it yields CASSLSGASTEAFF.

Note on this clone: One junction end does not reproduce the germline sequence, and a read error may be involved. DNA for the CDR3: TGTGCCATCAGCCCTCCGACAGGGCGTAACACTGAAGCTTTCTTT. Translation gives CAISPPTGRNTEAFF. The chain has TRBV7-9 and TRBJ1-1, with TRBD1 matching 7 bases. The CDR3 spans 15 residues. CDR1 SEHNR and CDR2 FQNEAQ come from the germline V gene (reference sequence). Based on the CDR3 plus reference TRBV7-9 and TRBJ1-1, the full variable domain is DTGVSQNPRHKITKRGQNVTFRCDPISEHNRLYWYRQTLGQGPEFLTYFQNEAQLEKSRLLSDRFSAERPKGSFSTLEIQRTEQGDSAMYLCAISPPTGRNTEAFFGQGTRLTVV.

V usage is TRBV6-2 or TRBV6-3 and J usage is TRBJ1-1; 9 positions agree with TRBD1. J was trimmed by 13 bases and V by 0 bases; bases with no gene match: 21. CDR1 and CDR2 from the germline V gene are MNHEY and SVGEGT. The CDR3 runs to 18 residues. CDR3 residues: CASSYSRGWDRVVTEFFF. CDR3 nucleotide sequence: TGTGCCAGCAGTTACTCGAGGGGTTGGGACAGGGTGGTTACTGAATTTTTCTTT.

This clone was detected many times. The V call is TRBV20-1, the J call TRBJ2-3, with D perhaps TRBD1 or TRBD2 (5 bases each). Trimming took 6 bases from V and 6 from J, leaving 22 bases between them. This CDR3 is 15 amino acids long. Germline assignment: CDR1 DFQATT and CDR2 SNEGSKA (reference sequence). CDR3 sequence: CSARGGVLSVDTQYF. In DNA, the CDR3 is TGCAGTGCCCGGGGCGGTGTTTTATCCGTGGATACGCAGTATTTT.

There are many counts of this clone. The gene calls are TRBV6-5 and TRBJ2-3; D is unresolved. The length of the CDR3 is 13 residues. Germline CDR1 reads MNHEY; CDR2 reads SVGAGI. Trimming left V 0 bases short and J 5 bases short, with 6 bases between. CDR3 loop: CASSYSPGDTQYF. The CDR3 nucleotides are TGTGCCAGCAGTTACTCTCCGGGAGATACGCAGTATTTT.

This clone was seen repeatedly, ten times or more. The chain combines TRBV28 with TRBJ1-1, with TRBD1 identical over 8 bases. The CDR3 extends over 13 amino acids. Germline values: CDR1 MDHEN, CDR2 SYDVKM. Trimming cost V 4 bases and J 5 bases; bases outside gene matches: 3. The CDR3 loop reads CASSSQGGTEAFF. CDR3 DNA: TGTGCCAGCAGTTCACAGGGGGGTACTGAAGCTTTCTTT.

This clone was found many times. The rearrangement links TRBV28 to TRBJ1-5; weak D call: TRBD1 (6 bases). Trimming cost V 6 bases and J 3 bases, with 12 bases left between them. The CDR3 totals 14 residues. CDR1 is MDHEN, CDR2 SYDVKM, per germline. The CDR3 loop reads CASRRGQVNQPQHF. The DNA for the CDR3 is TGTGCCAGCAGACGGGGACAAGTCAATCAGCCCCAGCATTTT. The full variable domain, rest sourced from reference TRBV28 and TRBJ1-5, is DVKVTQSSRYLVKRTGEKVFLECVQDMDHENMFWYRQDPGLGLRLIYFSYDVKMKEKGDIPEGYSVSREKKERFSLILESASTNQTSMYLCASRRGQVNQPQHFGDGTRLSIL.

J is TRBJ2-7 and V is TRBV20-1, with D tentatively TRBD1 (6 bases). CDR1 and CDR2 (germline): DFQATT, SNEGSKA (reference sequence). The V end was cut by 8 bases, the J end by 4 bases, with 15 bases between. The CDR3 sequence is 12 residues long. The CDR3 reads CSTGQGTYEQYF. The CDR3 DNA reads as TGCAGTACTGGGCAGGGGACGTACGAGCAGTACTTC.

This clone has ten or more counts. Mismatch with germline at one junction end may stem from a read error. The CDR3 reads CAGSGGGDSYYEQYF. The DNA for the CDR3 is TGTGCCGGGAGTGGGGGGGGGGATTCCTACTACGAGCAGTACTTC. J is TRBJ2-7 and V is TRBV30, with 7 bases identical to TRBD2. The CDR3 contains 15 residues. Germline CDR1 is GTSNPN and CDR2 is SVGIG (reference sequence).

In its sample, this clone was seen a few times. This sequence joins TRBV6-1 and TRBJ1-2, with 7 positions matching TRBD1. Germline CDR1 and CDR2: MNHNS and SASEGT. The CDR3 contains 15 residues. The V and J ends lost 4 bases and 8 bases, in that order; junction bases with no gene match: 13. The CDR3 reads CASSGLDRLPYGYTF. CDR3 DNA sequence: TGTGCCAGCAGTGGCCTGGACAGGCTCCCCTACGGCTACACCTTC.

Many counts were recorded for this clone. J is TRBJ1-1 and V is TRBV29-1; D is possibly TRBD1 (5 bases). The V end lost 4 bases, the J end lost 2 bases, and 8 bases lay between the germline ends. This CDR3 has 12 residues. Germline CDR1 is SQVTM and CDR2 is ANQGSEA. The CDR3 protein is CSVAGANTEAFF. In nucleotides, the CDR3 is TGCAGCGTTGCCGGGGCTAACACTGAAGCTTTCTTT.

The chain's CDR3 is CASSLDGGRNTIYF. In nucleotides, the CDR3 is TGTGCCAGCAGCTTAGACGGGGGCAGAAACACCATATATTTT. The genes are TRBV7-2 and TRBJ1-3; possible D gene TRBD1, 6 bases. The V end was cut by 1 base, the J end by 5 bases, with 9 bases between. Germline loops: CDR1 SGHTA, CDR2 FQGNSA. The CDR3 sequence is 14 residues long.

The rearrangement uses TRBV20-1 and TRBJ2-2; D gene ambiguous. CDR1 and CDR2 (germline): DFQATT, SNEGSKA (reference sequence). The CDR3 totals 15 residues. The CDR3 DNA follows: TGCGGTGTTAGAGAGACTCAGACTGACACCGGGGAGCTGTTTTTT. Protein: CGVRETQTDTGELFF.

This clone ranks as medium-sized. The V and J genes are TRBV3-1 and TRBJ2-1, with TRBD2 identical over 11 bases. The CDR3 covers 15 residues. V was clipped by 4 bases and J by 10 bases; unmatched bases: 9. The V gene's germline CDR1 is LGHDT and CDR2 YNNKEL (reference sequence). CDR3 bases: TGTGCCAGCAGCCCGCTAGCGGGGGGATACTCCGAGCAGTTCTTC. Protein: CASSPLAGGYSEQFF.